These 20 T cell receptor beta chains share one sample of origin, sequenced in a study of T cell repertoires in cytomegalovirus infection. A single record per CDR3 protein comes from TCRdb applying MiXCR to the reads. This table has fewer than 350,000 distinct CDR3 sequences, over 7.5% appearing once. Material: PBMCs. Source of these receptors: a human donor in good health (CMV status not recorded). Some clones in this sample may be carry-over from other donors' samples.

This chain uses TRBV3-1 with TRBJ2-7; no reliable D call. Looked up from germline, CDR1 is LGHDT and CDR2 is YNNKEL (reference sequence). The length of the CDR3 is 13 residues. V lost 2 bases and J lost 3, with 8 bases in between. CDR3 nucleotides: TGTGCCAGCAGCCAACTTCCGGACTACGAGCAGTACTTC. Translating it yields CASSQLPDYEQYF.

The genes are TRBV6-2 or TRBV6-3 and TRBJ2-7; no reliable D call. Germline CDR1 MNHEY, CDR2 SVGEGT. The CDR3 is made up of 11 amino acids. Between the trimmed V and J ends, which lost 0 bases and 7 bases, there was a span of 4 bases. The CDR3 protein is CASSYSREQYF. Here the CDR3 DNA reads TGTGCCAGCAGTTACTCGCGGGAGCAGTACTTC.

This clonotype was seen more than once but under ten times. V and J are TRBV28 and TRBJ2-7, with TRBD1 as a possible D gene (6 bases). The CDR3 runs 15 residues. Germline CDR1 and CDR2: MDHEN and SYDVKM. With 5 bases removed from V and 2 bases from J, the gap between germline ends came to 16 bases. This CDR3 is CASSLKQGAPYEQYF. The CDR3 DNA is TGTGCCAGCAGTCTTAAACAGGGAGCTCCCTACGAGCAGTACTTC.

This clonotype turned up a few times. This chain uses TRBV15 with TRBJ2-3, with D maybe TRBD2 (5 bases). This CDR3 region has 15 residues. Trimming removed 0 bases from V and 0 bases from J, with 7 bases in between. The germline CDR1 and CDR2 sequences are LNHNV and YYDKDF (reference sequence). The CDR3 nucleotides are TGTGCCACCAGCAGAGATACGGGAAGCACAGATACGCAGTATTTT. It is translated as CATSRDTGSTDTQYF.

The CDR3 DNA is TGTGCCAGCAGCCCTGCCGCCGGTGACATTCAGTACTTC. Translating it yields CASSPAAGDIQYF. This rearrangement joins TRBV11-2 to TRBJ2-4; no clear D gene. This CDR3 comprises 13 residues. Germline V gene sequence: CDR1 SGHAT, CDR2 FQNNGV. The V gene lost 5 bases and the J gene lost 8 bases, with 13 bases spanning the gap. Filled out from reference TRBV11-2 and TRBJ2-4, the complete variable domain reads EAGVAQSPRYKIIEKRQSVAFWCNPISGHATLYWYQQILGQGPKLLIQFQNNGVVDDSQLPKDRFSAERLKGVDSTLKIQPAKLEDSAVYLCASSPAAGDIQYFGAGTRLSVL.

This rearrangement joins TRBV27 to TRBJ1-1, with D unclear. Germline V gene data show CDR1 as MNHEY and CDR2 as SMNVEV (reference sequence). The V end lost 6 bases, the J end lost 8 bases, and 13 bases lay between the germline ends. CDR3 size: 12 residues. CDR3 sequence reads: CASSPIGREAFF. CDR3 DNA sequence: TGTGCCAGCAGCCCCATAGGACGGGAAGCTTTCTTT.

This clonotype was detected a few times. The rearrangement uses TRBV6-5 and TRBJ2-3; D uncertain. This CDR3 is built from 15 residues. The germline V and J ends were trimmed by 0 bases and 4 bases, with 11 bases remaining between them. Germline V gene data show CDR1 as MNHEY and CDR2 as SVGAGI. CDR3 in amino acids: CASSYSAARPDTQYF. CDR3 DNA sequence: TGTGCCAGCAGTTACTCTGCCGCGCGTCCAGATACGCAGTATTTT.

This clonotype showed up just a few times. V and J are TRBV20-1 and TRBJ1-1, with TRBD1 as a possible D gene (5 bases). Germline values: CDR1 DFQATT, CDR2 SNEGSKA (reference sequence). This CDR3 region has 10 residues. The CDR3 here is CSAWGREAFF. DNA for the CDR3: TGCAGCGCCTGGGGGAGGGAAGCTTTCTTT.

This clonotype came up a few times. V usage is TRBV6-2 or TRBV6-3 and J usage is TRBJ2-1, with TRBD2 identical over 10 bases. The CDR3 is 15 residues long. Trimming removed 10 bases from V and 1 base from J; junction bases left unmatched: 7. The germline gives CDR1 MNHEY, CDR2 SVGEGT. The CDR3 loop reads CATRAGGRSYNEQFF. CDR3 coding DNA: TGTGCCACCCGAGCGGGAGGGAGGTCCTACAATGAGCAGTTCTTC.

This clonotype turned up a few times. V usage is TRBV30 and J usage is TRBJ2-3; D possibly corresponds to TRBD2 (5 bases). This CDR3 contains 15 residues. Between the trimmed V and J ends, which lost 5 bases and 2 bases, there was a span of 17 bases. Per the germline V gene, CDR1 is GTSNPN and CDR2 is SVGIG (reference sequence). The CDR3 sequence is CAWETRRAYTDTQYF. Here the CDR3 DNA reads TGTGCCTGGGAAACTCGGCGGGCTTACACAGATACGCAGTATTTT.

In this sample, this clonotype turned up many times. The chain combines TRBV4-3 with TRBJ2-3; D uncertain. CDR3 size: 14 residues. The V end lost 5 bases, the J end lost 4 bases, and 13 bases lay between the germline ends. CDR1 is LGHNA and CDR2 is YSLEER in the germline V gene. The CDR3 sequence: CASSYRKESDTQYF. DNA of the CDR3: TGCGCCAGCAGCTACCGGAAGGAGTCAGATACGCAGTATTTT.

This clonotype showed up many times. The V gene is TRBV7-8, the J gene TRBJ2-1, with 14 bases fitting TRBD2. From germline, CDR1 is SGHVS and CDR2 FQNEAQ. Losses at the gene ends were 6 bases for V and 10 bases for J; bases not matched to a gene: 8. The length of the CDR3 is 15 residues. The CDR3 DNA reads TGTGCCAGCAGACTAGGGACTAGCGGGAGTTGGGAGCAGTTCTTC. Protein sequence: CASRLGTSGSWEQFF.

This clonotype was seen many times. The gene calls are TRBV12-3 or TRBV12-4 and TRBJ2-2; 9 positions agree with TRBD2. Germline trimming cut 4 bases from V and 4 bases from J; bases unmatched to any gene: 10. The CDR3 has 17 residues. Here the CDR3 DNA reads TGTGCCAGCAGTTCGCCCTCTAGCGGGGTCCGCACCGGGGAGCTGTTTTTT. Translation: CASSSPSSGVRTGELFF.

This clonotype turned up a few times. The chain is built from TRBV12-3 or TRBV12-4 and TRBJ1-4; the match to TRBD1 covers 11 bases. This CDR3 comprises 13 residues. The J segment lost 6 bases and the V segment lost 6 bases, leaving 0 bases of the junction unmatched. The CDR3: CASRGQGDEKLFF. Here the CDR3 DNA reads TGTGCCAGCAGGGGACAGGGGGATGAAAAACTGTTTTTT.

This clonotype has ten or more counts. The V call is TRBV6-2 or TRBV6-3, the J call TRBJ1-5; a possible D gene is TRBD1 (5 bases). Germline V gene data show CDR1 as MNHEY and CDR2 as SVGEGT. Between the trimmed V and J ends, which lost 2 bases and 3 bases, there was a span of 17 bases. The CDR3 loop spans 17 amino acids. The CDR3: CASSYKLGEGDNQPQHF. The CDR3 DNA sequence: TGTGCCAGCAGTTACAAGTTGGGGGAAGGGGACAATCAGCCCCAGCATTTT.

V gene TRBV19 combines with J gene TRBJ2-7; 7 bases match TRBD1. CDR3 length: 13 amino acids. CDR1 is LNHDA and CDR2 is SQIVND in the germline V gene (reference sequence). V gave up 7 bases and J gave up 2 bases; unmatched junction bases: 5. Here the CDR3 reads CASNPGQTYEQYF. DNA for the CDR3: TGTGCCAGTAACCCGGGACAGACCTACGAGCAGTACTTC.

The V gene is TRBV12-3 or TRBV12-4, the J gene TRBJ1-4, with D unresolved. The CDR3 has 12 residues. Trimming removed 7 bases from V and 7 bases from J, with 10 bases in between. The CDR3 nucleotides are TGTGCCAGCACCCTGTGGCCTGAAAAACTGTTTTTT. Protein sequence: CASTLWPEKLFF.

The sample holds a few counts of this clonotype. This sequence joins TRBV28 and TRBJ1-1, with D tentatively TRBD1 (6 bases). Trimming removed 6 bases from V and 7 bases from J, with 15 bases in between. In germline, CDR1 is MDHEN, CDR2 SYDVKM. The CDR3 runs 13 residues. The CDR3 coding sequence is TGTGCCAGCAGGTTCAGCGGACAGCGTGAAGCTTTCTTT. Translating gives CASRFSGQREAFF.

This clonotype was picked up many times. The rearrangement uses TRBV7-2 and TRBJ2-2; D is uncertain. Germline V CDR1 and CDR2: SGHTA, FQGNSA. The CDR3 covers 15 residues. Between the trimmed V and J ends, which lost 0 bases and 4 bases, there was a span of 9 bases. The DNA of the CDR3 is TGTGCCAGCAGCTTAGCCGACGTCATCACCGGGGAGCTGTTTTTT. This gives the protein CASSLADVITGELFF.

Ten or more counts support this clonotype. V is TRBV11-2 and J is TRBJ2-6; D unclear. The V gene lost 5 bases and the J gene lost 0 bases, with 11 bases spanning the gap. Germline loops: CDR1 SGHAT, CDR2 FQNNGV. This CDR3 is 16 amino acids long. CDR3 loop: CASSRFLFSGANVLTF. DNA for the CDR3: TGTGCCAGCAGCCGTTTCTTGTTCTCTGGGGCCAACGTCCTGACTTTC.